This passage covers 24 T cell receptor beta chains from one sample sequenced in a study of blood T cell repertoires in COVID-19. Using immunoSEQ multiplex PCR, the repertoire was profiled, and TCRdb retains in-frame clones only, with some absent. The repertoire holds over 25,000 clones, roughly 90% seen once, with about 16% in the top ten. The specimen was peripheral blood. The receptors were gathered from a human donor with active COVID-19. The donor label of this sample is uncertain.

This clone was counted once. The genes are TRBV2 and TRBJ2-3; the match to TRBD2 covers 9 bases. Germline trimming cut 4 bases from V and 2 bases from J; bases unmatched to any gene: 7. Looked up from germline, CDR1 is SNHLY and CDR2 is FYNNEI. CDR3 size: 16 residues. The CDR3 protein is CASSAFGTSPTDTQYF. The CDR3 nucleotides are TGTGCCAGCAGTGCGTTCGGGACTAGCCCCACAGATACGCAGTATTTT.

The chain has TRBV30 and TRBJ2-2, with TRBD2 as a possible D gene (5 bases). This CDR3 has 14 amino acids. The germline gives CDR1 GTSNPN, CDR2 SVGIG (reference sequence). Trimming took 2 bases from V and 4 from J, leaving 11 bases between them. The CDR3 DNA follows: TGTGCCTGGAGTACTACGGGATTCACCGGGGAGCTGTTTTTT. This sequence encodes CAWSTTGFTGELFF.

The count of this clone is one. The V and J genes are TRBV18 and TRBJ2-5; D may be TRBD1 (6 bases). The CDR3 length is 14 residues. Germline lookup yields CDR1 KGHSH and CDR2 LQKENI. V was cut by 2 bases and J by 7 bases, with 14 bases left in between. In DNA form, the CDR3 reads TGTGCCAGCTCACCAAGGGCAGGGGACGTGACCCAGTACTTC. It translates to CASSPRAGDVTQYF.

The chain uses TRBV3-1 (or the pseudogene TRBV3-2) and TRBJ1-4, with D tentatively TRBD1 (5 bases). Trimming pared 0 bases from V and 3 bases from J, leaving 5 bases between. Germline V CDR1 and CDR2: LGHDT, YNNKEL (reference sequence). The CDR3 runs 14 residues. The chain's CDR3 is CASSQEGANEKLFF. The CDR3 DNA reads TGTGCCAGCAGCCAAGAAGGGGCTAATGAAAAACTGTTTTTT.

The J gene is TRBJ1-6, the V gene TRBV19; 7 bases map to TRBD1. The CDR3 length is 15 residues. V trimming: 5 bases; J trimming: 6 bases; junction bases outside the gene matches: 7. Per germline, CDR1 LNHDA and CDR2 SQIVND (reference sequence). In nucleotides, the CDR3 is TGTGCCAGTAGTTTCCTCCGGGACAGTAATTCACCCCTCCACTTT. Encoded protein: CASSFLRDSNSPLHF.

The chain has TRBV7-3 and TRBJ2-3; 10 bases align to TRBD2. The CDR3 runs to 16 residues. V lost 5 bases and J lost 5; bases outside the gene matches: 10. CDR1 is SGHTA, CDR2 FQGTGA, per germline. Here the CDR3 DNA reads TGTGCCAGCAGCCCCAGGAGCGGGAGGGCTGGAGATACGCAGTATTTT. Translated, it gives CASSPRSGRAGDTQYF.

The chain recombines TRBV5-6 with TRBJ2-1; 12 positions agree with TRBD2. Per the germline V gene, CDR1 is SGHDT and CDR2 is YYEEEE. This CDR3 comprises 18 residues. J lost 4 bases, V lost 1 base, and 9 bases had no gene match. CDR3 loop: CASSLRASGGALYNEQFF. CDR3 sequence (DNA): TGTGCCAGCAGCTTGAGAGCTAGCGGGGGGGCCTTGTACAATGAGCAGTTCTTC.

The rearrangement joins TRBV4-1 to TRBJ2-7; 7 bases match TRBD2. The CDR3 loop spans 14 amino acids. Germline V lookup: CDR1 MGHRA, CDR2 YSYEKL. After removal of 4 bases from V and 2 bases from J, the junction contained 5 bases not matched to a gene. The DNA for the CDR3 is TGCGCCAGCAGCCTCCGGGACTACACCTACGAGCAGTACTTC. It encodes CASSLRDYTYEQYF.

The chain carries TRBV19 and TRBJ2-2; D is unclear. The CDR3 loop spans 14 amino acids. The germline V gene encodes CDR1 LNHDA and CDR2 SQIVND (reference sequence). Trimming took off 2 bases at V and 8 bases at J, with 12 bases between the two ends. The CDR3 region is CASSIRDSWGELFF. As DNA, the CDR3 is TGTGCCAGTAGTATAAGAGATTCTTGGGGGGAGCTGTTTTTT.

The V call is TRBV9, the J call TRBJ2-1; 11 bases agree with TRBD2. CDR1 and CDR2 (germline): SGDLS, YYNGEE. V gave up 2 bases and J gave up 3 bases; unmatched junction bases: 1. The CDR3 is 15 residues long. CDR3 amino acids: CASSVSGGGYNEQFF. CDR3 nucleotides: TGTGCCAGCAGCGTTAGCGGGGGGGGCTACAATGAGCAGTTCTTC.

The V and J genes are TRBV28 and TRBJ1-2; 10 bases fit TRBD1. The CDR3 consists of 13 residues. CDR1 and CDR2 (germline): MDHEN, SYDVKM. J was trimmed by 6 bases and V by 10 bases; bases with no gene match: 8. Here the CDR3 reads CATGTGVIHGYTF. CDR3 coding DNA: TGTGCCACCGGGACAGGGGTAATACATGGCTACACCTTC.

The gene calls are TRBV5-5 and TRBJ2-7; D not certain. Trimming left V 1 base short and J 2 bases short, with 7 bases between. The CDR3 runs to 13 residues. Germline-derived CDR1 and CDR2 are SGHKS and YYEKEE (reference sequence). Written as DNA, the CDR3 is TGTGCCAGCAGCTTGATCGGTACCTACGAGCAGTACTTC. It is translated as CASSLIGTYEQYF. Filled out from reference TRBV5-5 and TRBJ2-7, the complete variable domain reads DAGVTQSPTHLIKTRGQQVTLRCSPISGHKSVSWYQQVLGQGPQFIFQYYEKEERGRGNFPDRFSARQFPNYSSELNVNALLLGDSALYLCASSLIGTYEQYFGPGTRLTVT.

The J gene is TRBJ1-2, the V gene TRBV6-1; no firm D call. Trimming cost V 1 base and J 3 bases, with 9 bases left between them. The CDR3 loop spans 14 amino acids. The germline CDR1 and CDR2 sequences are MNHNS and SASEGT. The CDR3: CASSEVPIHYGYTF. The CDR3 DNA follows: TGTGCCAGCAGTGAAGTCCCAATCCACTATGGCTACACCTTC.

The chain couples TRBV28 to TRBJ1-2; D unresolved. Germline V gives CDR1 MDHEN, CDR2 SYDVKM. V lost 2 bases and J 8 bases, leaving 12 bases between the germline ends. There are 13 residues in the CDR3. In DNA, the CDR3 is TGTGCCAGCAGTTTAAGGGAGCCGGGCGGCTACACCTTC. Amino acids: CASSLREPGGYTF.

This clone was seen only once. V usage is TRBV29-1 and J usage is TRBJ1-2; weak D call: TRBD1 (6 bases). V was cut by 0 bases and J by 8 bases, with 13 bases left in between. CDR1 and CDR2 (germline): SQVTM, ANQGSEA. The CDR3 is 13 amino acids. CDR3 residues: CSVEDYREKGYTF. CDR3 nucleotides: TGCAGCGTTGAAGATTACAGGGAGAAGGGCTACACCTTC.

This rearrangement joins TRBV5-1 to TRBJ1-1; perhaps TRBD1 as D (6 bases). This CDR3 spans 13 amino acids. The V gene's germline CDR1 is SGHRS and CDR2 YFSETQ. V dropped 5 bases and J dropped 0 bases, with 8 bases sitting between them. The CDR3 DNA reads TGCGCCAGCAGTCGGACAGTGAACACTGAAGCTTTCTTT. It is translated as CASSRTVNTEAFF.

This clone was picked up one time. The chain couples TRBV5-1 to TRBJ2-3; 7 nucleotides align to TRBD1. The V and J ends lost 7 bases and 6 bases, in that order; junction bases with no gene match: 14. The V gene's germline CDR1 is SGHRS and CDR2 YFSETQ. The CDR3 length is 15 residues. The CDR3 nucleotides are TGCGCCAGCCAGATTGACAGGGCTGGTATCGATACGCAGTATTTT. It encodes CASQIDRAGIDTQYF.

This clone was detected only a few times. The chain is built from TRBV7-2 and TRBJ1-6; a weak D match, TRBD1 (5 bases). Germline CDR1 SGHTA, CDR2 FQGNSA. The CDR3 extends over 16 amino acids. V shed 3 bases and J shed 7 bases, with 16 bases lying between them. The CDR3 loop is CASSFGSGASNSPLHF. The CDR3 DNA is TGTGCCAGCAGCTTTGGCAGTGGGGCGAGCAATTCACCCCTCCACTTT.

This sequence joins TRBV30 and TRBJ1-5; D perhaps matches TRBD1 (6 bases). Germline V lookup: CDR1 GTSNPN, CDR2 SVGIG (reference sequence). The CDR3 spans 16 residues. Deletions cut 2 bases from V and 4 bases from J, with 18 bases between. Here the CDR3 reads CAWSPGQRGYNQPQHF. The CDR3 DNA reads as TGTGCCTGGAGTCCAGGACAGCGAGGTTATAATCAGCCCCAGCATTTT.

The chain has TRBV9 and TRBJ1-1; unclear D gene. V was pared by 0 bases and J by 5 bases, with 14 bases between. Germline values: CDR1 SGDLS, CDR2 YYNGEE. The CDR3 totals 15 residues. For the CDR3, the DNA is TGTGCCAGCAGCGTAGATGGTGGAGTTAAGACTGAAGCTTTCTTT. Translating gives CASSVDGGVKTEAFF.

The gene calls are TRBV5-5 and TRBJ1-1; D gene unclear. Deletions cut 0 bases from V and 1 base from J, with 10 bases between. CDR1 is SGHKS, CDR2 YYEKEE, per germline (reference sequence). The CDR3 consists of 15 residues. CDR3 sequence: CASSLALVQNTEAFF. DNA for the CDR3: TGTGCCAGCAGCTTGGCCCTGGTACAGAACACTGAAGCTTTCTTT.

The rearrangement links TRBV10-3 to TRBJ2-5, with a weak D call TRBD1 (6 bases). V lost 10 bases to trimming and J lost 5 bases, with 11 bases between them. This CDR3 is built from 11 residues. The V gene's germline CDR1 is ENHRY and CDR2 SYGVKD. The CDR3 sequence is CASRDMETQYF. The CDR3 DNA reads as TGTGCCAGTCGGGACATGGAGACCCAGTACTTC.

CDR3 sequence reads: CASSVVGQGEGSNQPQHF. The CDR3 DNA sequence: TGTGCCAGCAGCGTAGTAGGACAGGGGGAGGGTAGCAATCAGCCCCAGCATTTT. V gene TRBV9 combines with J gene TRBJ1-5; 10 bases map to TRBD1. V shed 0 bases, J shed 0 bases, and the junction held 6 bases outside the gene matches. CDR1 and CDR2 (germline): SGDLS, YYNGEE. The CDR3 totals 18 residues.

This chain links TRBV15 with TRBJ2-2; TRBD1 matches 7 bases. The germline CDR1 and CDR2 sequences are LNHNV and YYDKDF (reference sequence). The CDR3 loop spans 15 amino acids. With 2 bases clipped from V and 6 bases from J, the junction kept 6 bases outside the gene matches. CDR3 DNA: TGTGCCACCAGCAGACAGACAGGGCGGGCCGGGGAGCTGTTTTTT. It specifies CATSRQTGRAGELFF.